The clone carrying this T cell receptor (beta chain) was seen only a few times. Its target is not known. This entry belongs to a study of cytomegalovirus exposure and HLA in healthy donors. Overall study results and limits: In an earlier analysis, most TCR beta V segments were productive about 90% or about 30% of the time. A later analysis showed TCR association rates differing by HLA locus, peaking at DRB1 and lowest at HLA-C.

This CDR3 spans 12 amino acids. The V gene's germline CDR1 is SEHNR and CDR2 FQNEAQ (reference sequence). Trimming took 5 bases from V and 10 from J; bases not matched to a gene: 7. Amplification used 60 Vbeta primers and 13 Jbeta primers. Here immunoSEQ multiplex PCR was the method, and the copy in TCRdb shows in-frame clones only, minus some. The sample shows 200,000 or so clones, just over 75% of them seen only once. The rearrangement joins TRBV7-9 to TRBJ1-2; 7 bases are shared with TRBD1. The specimen was PBMCs. This TCR derives from a man between 18 and 35 years old in good health and CMV-seronegative. The DNA for the CDR3 is TGTGCCAGCAGCACCCATGACAGGGACTACACCTTC. Translation: CASSTHDRDYTF. The full variable domain, with the rest looked up from reference TRBV7-9 and TRBJ1-2, is DTGVSQNPRHKITKRGQNVTFRCDPISEHNRLYWYRQTLGQGPEFLTYFQNEAQLEKSRLLSDRFSAERPKGSFSTLEIQRTEQGDSAMYLCASSTHDRDYTFGSGTRLTVV.